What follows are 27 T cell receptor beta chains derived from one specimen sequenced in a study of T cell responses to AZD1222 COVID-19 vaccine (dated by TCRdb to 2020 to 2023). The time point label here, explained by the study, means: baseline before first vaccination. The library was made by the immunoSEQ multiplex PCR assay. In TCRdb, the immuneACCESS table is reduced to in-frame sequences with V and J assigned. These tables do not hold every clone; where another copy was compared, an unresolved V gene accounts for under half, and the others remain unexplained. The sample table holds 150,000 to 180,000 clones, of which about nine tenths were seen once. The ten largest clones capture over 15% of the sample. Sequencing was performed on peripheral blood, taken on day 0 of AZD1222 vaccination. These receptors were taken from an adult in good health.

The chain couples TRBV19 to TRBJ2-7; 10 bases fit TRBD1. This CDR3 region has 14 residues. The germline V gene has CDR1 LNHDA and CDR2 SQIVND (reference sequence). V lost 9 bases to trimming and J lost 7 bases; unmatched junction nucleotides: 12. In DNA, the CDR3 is TGTGCCAGCCGACGTGGGGGACAGGGGTGGGAGCAGTACTTC. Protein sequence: CASRRGGQGWEQYF.

Here the CDR3 DNA reads TGTGCCAGCAGCCAAGGGGGGACAGGGCATTTGTACGAGCAGTACTTC. Its protein is CASSQGGTGHLYEQYF. This chain joins TRBV14 and TRBJ2-7; 9 bases map to TRBD1. J lost 4 bases, V lost 1 base, and 8 bases had no gene match. Germline V gene sequence: CDR1 SGHDN, CDR2 FVKESK. There are 16 residues in the CDR3.

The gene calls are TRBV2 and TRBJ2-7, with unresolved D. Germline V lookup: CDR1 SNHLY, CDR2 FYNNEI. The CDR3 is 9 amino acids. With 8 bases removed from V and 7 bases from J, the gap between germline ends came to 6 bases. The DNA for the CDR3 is TGTGCCAGCGGTCGAGAGCAGTACTTC. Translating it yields CASGREQYF.

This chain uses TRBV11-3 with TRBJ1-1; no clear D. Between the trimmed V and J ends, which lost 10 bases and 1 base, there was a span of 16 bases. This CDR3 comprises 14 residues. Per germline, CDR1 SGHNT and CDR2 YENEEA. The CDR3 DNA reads TGTGCCACTCACCCCAGTACAGCGAACACTGAAGCTTTCTTT. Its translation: CATHPSTANTEAFF.

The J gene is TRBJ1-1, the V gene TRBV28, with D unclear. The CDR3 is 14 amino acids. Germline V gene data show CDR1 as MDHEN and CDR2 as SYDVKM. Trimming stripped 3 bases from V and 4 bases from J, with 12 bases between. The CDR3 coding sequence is TGTGCCAGCAGTTTTGTCCCAGAGGGCACTGAAGCTTTCTTT. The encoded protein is CASSFVPEGTEAFF.

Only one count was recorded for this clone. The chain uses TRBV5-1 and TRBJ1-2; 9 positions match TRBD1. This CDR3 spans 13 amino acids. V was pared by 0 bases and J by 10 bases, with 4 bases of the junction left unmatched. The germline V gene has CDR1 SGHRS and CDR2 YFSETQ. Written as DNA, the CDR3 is TGCGCCAGCAGCTTGGAGGGACAGGGAATCTACACCTTC. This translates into CASSLEGQGIYTF.

As DNA, the CDR3 is TGTGCCAGCAGCTTAGGGACTTACTACGAGCAGTACTTC. It encodes CASSLGTYYEQYF. The chain couples TRBV7-2 to TRBJ2-7; the D gene is possibly TRBD2 (5 bases). V was clipped by 1 base and J by 3 bases, with 7 bases between them. Germline V CDR1 and CDR2: SGHTA, FQGNSA. CDR3 length: 13 residues.

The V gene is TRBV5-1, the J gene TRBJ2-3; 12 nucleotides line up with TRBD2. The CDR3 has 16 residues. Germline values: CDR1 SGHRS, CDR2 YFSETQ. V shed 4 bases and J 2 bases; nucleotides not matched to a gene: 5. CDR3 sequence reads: CASSTGTSGSTDTQYF. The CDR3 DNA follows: TGCGCCAGCAGCACGGGGACTAGCGGGTCCACAGATACGCAGTATTTT.

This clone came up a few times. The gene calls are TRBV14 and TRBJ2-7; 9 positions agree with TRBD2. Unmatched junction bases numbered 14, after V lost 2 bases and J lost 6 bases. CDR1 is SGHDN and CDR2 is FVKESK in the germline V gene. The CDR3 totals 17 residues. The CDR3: CASSQIILAGLAPEQYF. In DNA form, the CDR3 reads TGTGCCAGCAGCCAAATAATCTTGGCGGGACTAGCTCCCGAGCAGTACTTC.

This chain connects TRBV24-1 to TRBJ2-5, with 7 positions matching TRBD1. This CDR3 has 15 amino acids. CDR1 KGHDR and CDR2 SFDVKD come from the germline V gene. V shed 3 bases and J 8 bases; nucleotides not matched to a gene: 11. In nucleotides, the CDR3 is TGTGCCACCAGTGATACACGACAGGGCGGCGAAACCCAGTACTTC. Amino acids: CATSDTRQGGETQYF.

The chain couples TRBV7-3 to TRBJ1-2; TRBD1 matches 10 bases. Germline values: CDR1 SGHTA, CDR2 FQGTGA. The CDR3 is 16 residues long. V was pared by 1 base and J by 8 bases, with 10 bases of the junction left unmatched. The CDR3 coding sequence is TGTGCCAGCAGCTTAATCCCGGGACAGGGGTTACGGGGCTACACCTTC. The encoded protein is CASSLIPGQGLRGYTF.

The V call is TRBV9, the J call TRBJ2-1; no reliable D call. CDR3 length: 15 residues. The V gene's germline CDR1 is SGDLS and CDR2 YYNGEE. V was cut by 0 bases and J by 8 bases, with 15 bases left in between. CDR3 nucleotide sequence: TGTGCCAGCAGCGTAGCTCTCCAGGCCTGGGATGAGCAGTTCTTC. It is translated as CASSVALQAWDEQFF.

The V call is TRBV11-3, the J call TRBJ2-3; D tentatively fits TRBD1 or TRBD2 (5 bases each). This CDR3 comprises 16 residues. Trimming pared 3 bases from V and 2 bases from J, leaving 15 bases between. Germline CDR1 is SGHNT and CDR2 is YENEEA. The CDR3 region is CASSFGTAPATDTQYF. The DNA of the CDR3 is TGTGCCAGCAGCTTTGGGACCGCACCCGCCACAGATACGCAGTATTTT.

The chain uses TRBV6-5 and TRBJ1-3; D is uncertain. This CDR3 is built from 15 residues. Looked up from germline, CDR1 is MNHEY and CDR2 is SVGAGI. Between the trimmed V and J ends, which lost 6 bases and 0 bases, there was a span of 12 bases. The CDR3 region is CASSRTSISGNTIYF. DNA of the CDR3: TGTGCCAGCAGCCGGACCAGTATCTCTGGAAACACCATATATTTT.

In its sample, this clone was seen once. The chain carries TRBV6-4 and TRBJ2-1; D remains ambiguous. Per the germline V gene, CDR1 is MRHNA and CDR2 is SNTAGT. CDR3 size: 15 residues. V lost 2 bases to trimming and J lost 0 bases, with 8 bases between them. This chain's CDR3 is CASSDPGLSYNEQFF. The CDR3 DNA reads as TGTGCCAGCAGTGACCCCGGGCTCTCCTACAATGAGCAGTTCTTC.

The CDR3 region has the DNA TGCAGCGCCCAAAAGGGAGGGGGGAATGAAAAACTGTTTTTT. It is translated as CSAQKGGGNEKLFF. V usage is TRBV29-1 and J usage is TRBJ1-4, with D tentatively TRBD1 (6 bases). Germline CDR1 SQVTM, CDR2 ANQGSEA. This CDR3 spans 14 amino acids. Deletions cut 7 bases from V and 5 bases from J, with 17 bases between.

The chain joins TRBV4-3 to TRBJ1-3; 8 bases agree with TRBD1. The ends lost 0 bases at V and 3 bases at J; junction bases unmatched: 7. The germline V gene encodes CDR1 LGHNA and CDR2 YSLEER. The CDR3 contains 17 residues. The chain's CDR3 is CASSQDSGGADGNTIYF. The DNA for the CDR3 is TGCGCCAGCAGCCAAGACTCAGGGGGCGCGGATGGAAACACCATATATTTT.

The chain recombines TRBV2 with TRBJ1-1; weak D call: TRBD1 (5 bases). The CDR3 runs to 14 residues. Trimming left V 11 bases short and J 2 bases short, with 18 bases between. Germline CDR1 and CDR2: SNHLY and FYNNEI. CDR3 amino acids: CAQRSSGDNTEAFF. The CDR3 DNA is TGTGCCCAGCGAAGTTCTGGGGACAACACTGAAGCTTTCTTT. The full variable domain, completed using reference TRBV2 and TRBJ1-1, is EPEVTQTPSHQVTQMGQEVILRCVPISNHLYFYWYRQILGQKVEFLVSFYNNEISEKSEIFDDQFSVERPDGSNFTLKIRSTKLEDSAMYFCAQRSSGDNTEAFFGQGTRLTVV.

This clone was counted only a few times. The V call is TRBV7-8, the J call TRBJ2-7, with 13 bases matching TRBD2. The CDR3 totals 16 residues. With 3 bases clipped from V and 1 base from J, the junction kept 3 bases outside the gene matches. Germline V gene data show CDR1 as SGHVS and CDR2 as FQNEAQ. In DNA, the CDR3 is TGTGCCAGCAGCTTTGGACTAGCGGGAGCGTCCTACGAGCAGTACTTC. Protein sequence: CASSFGLAGASYEQYF.

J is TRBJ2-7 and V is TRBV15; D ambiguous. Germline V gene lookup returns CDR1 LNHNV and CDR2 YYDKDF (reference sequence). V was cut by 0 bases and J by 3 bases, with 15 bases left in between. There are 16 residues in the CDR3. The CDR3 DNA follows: TGTGCCACCAGCAGAGATCCCGCGCGGCGGAACTACGAGCAGTACTTC. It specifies CATSRDPARRNYEQYF.

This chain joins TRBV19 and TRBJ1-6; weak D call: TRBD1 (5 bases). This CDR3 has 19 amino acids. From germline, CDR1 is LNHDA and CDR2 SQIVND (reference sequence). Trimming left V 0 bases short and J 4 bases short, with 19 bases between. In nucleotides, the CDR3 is TGTGCCAGTAGTATAGATCAATTCGGCCCGGGGGGGTATAATTCACCCCTCCACTTT. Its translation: CASSIDQFGPGGYNSPLHF.

The CDR3 DNA sequence: TGTGCCAGCAGGGGGTCGGGATTGGATGGCTACACCTTC. Amino acids: CASRGSGLDGYTF. The rearrangement uses TRBV11-1 and TRBJ1-2; no clear D. CDR1 is SGHAT and CDR2 is FQDESV in the germline V gene (reference sequence). The CDR3 extends over 13 amino acids. V was trimmed by 6 bases and J by 6 bases, leaving 14 bases between them.

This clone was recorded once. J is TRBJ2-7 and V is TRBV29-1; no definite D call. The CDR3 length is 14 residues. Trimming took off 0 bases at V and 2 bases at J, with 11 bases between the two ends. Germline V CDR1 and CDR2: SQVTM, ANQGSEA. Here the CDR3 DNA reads TGCAGCGTTGAAGATAGTCACGCCCCCTACGAGCAGTACTTC. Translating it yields CSVEDSHAPYEQYF.

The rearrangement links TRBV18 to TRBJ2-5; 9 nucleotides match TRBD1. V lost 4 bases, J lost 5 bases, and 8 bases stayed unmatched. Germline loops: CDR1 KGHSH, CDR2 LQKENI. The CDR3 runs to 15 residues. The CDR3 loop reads CASSLQGASGETQYF. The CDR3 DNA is TGTGCCAGCTCACTACAGGGGGCCTCCGGGGAGACCCAGTACTTC.

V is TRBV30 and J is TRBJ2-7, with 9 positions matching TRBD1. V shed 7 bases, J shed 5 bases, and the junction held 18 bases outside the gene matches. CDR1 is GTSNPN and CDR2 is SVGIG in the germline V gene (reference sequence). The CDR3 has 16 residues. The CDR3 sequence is CASHSQGTGRPDEQYF. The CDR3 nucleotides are TGTGCCTCCCACTCCCAAGGGACAGGGAGACCGGACGAGCAGTACTTC.

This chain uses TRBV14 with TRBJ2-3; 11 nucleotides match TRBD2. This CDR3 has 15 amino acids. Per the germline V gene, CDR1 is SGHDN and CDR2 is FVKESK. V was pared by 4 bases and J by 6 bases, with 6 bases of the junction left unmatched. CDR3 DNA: TGTGCCAGCAGCCCCCGTATAGCGGGGGGGGATACGCAGTATTTT. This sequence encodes CASSPRIAGGDTQYF.

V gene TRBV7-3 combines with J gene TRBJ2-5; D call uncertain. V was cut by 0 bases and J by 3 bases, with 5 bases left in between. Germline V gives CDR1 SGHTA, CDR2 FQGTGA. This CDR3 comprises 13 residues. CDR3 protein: CASSLTIEETQYF. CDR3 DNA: TGTGCCAGCAGCTTAACTATCGAAGAGACCCAGTACTTC.